These 5 T cell receptor beta chains originate from one sample sequenced in a study of T cell changes during pregnancy in multiple sclerosis. The method was immunoSEQ multiplex PCR; TCRdb's version includes in-frame clones alone and lacks a portion of them. This sample has about 120,000 clones, with roughly 92% found just once. The input for sequencing was peripheral blood, taken before pregnancy. All receptors come from a female donor with multiple sclerosis, enrolled in a pregnancy study.

The genes are TRBV5-5 and TRBJ2-3; 7 bases match TRBD1. The CDR3 loop spans 16 amino acids. Looked up from germline, CDR1 is SGHKS and CDR2 is YYEKEE (reference sequence). The junction had 9 bases not matched to a gene; V was cut back by 3 bases and J by 2 bases. CDR3 nucleotide sequence: TGTGCCAGCAGCTGGGGGACAGCCAGAGACACAGATACGCAGTATTTT. Translated: CASSWGTARDTDTQYF.

This chain uses TRBV7-3 with TRBJ2-1; 7 bases are a match to TRBD2. Germline CDR1 reads SGHTA; CDR2 reads FQGTGA. The CDR3 length is 16 residues. V lost 6 bases and J lost 7; bases outside the gene matches: 15. In nucleotides, the CDR3 is TGTGCCAGCAGTCCCCAACCGGGACTATGGACTAATGAGCAGTTCTTC. Translating it yields CASSPQPGLWTNEQFF.

This clone was observed a few times. The chain has TRBV19 and TRBJ1-1; possible D gene TRBD1, 6 bases. Trimming took off 3 bases at V and 7 bases at J, with 15 bases between the two ends. Germline assignment: CDR1 LNHDA and CDR2 SQIVND (reference sequence). This CDR3 has 14 amino acids. The CDR3 spells CASSIRGGASEAFF. The CDR3 bases are TGTGCCAGTAGTATCCGCGGGGGGGCCAGTGAAGCTTTCTTT. The variable domain in full, with the rest retrieved from reference TRBV19 and TRBJ1-1, is DGGITQSPKYLFRKEGQNVTLSCEQNLNHDAMYWYRQDPGQGLRLIYYSQIVNDFQKGDIAEGYSVSREKKESFPLTVTSAQKNPTAFYLCASSIRGGASEAFFGQGTRLTVV.

The chain uses TRBV10-3 and TRBJ1-5; D is possibly TRBD1 (5 bases). The germline V gene encodes CDR1 ENHRY and CDR2 SYGVKD. The V end lost 2 bases, the J end lost 3 bases, and 11 bases lay between the germline ends. This CDR3 has 15 residues. The CDR3: CAISEGSGFNQPQHF. The CDR3 DNA sequence: TGTGCCATCAGTGAGGGTTCAGGGTTCAATCAGCCCCAGCATTTT.

The genes are TRBV28 and TRBJ2-3; D uncertain. The CDR3 length is 14 residues. Germline loops: CDR1 MDHEN, CDR2 SYDVKM. Deletions cut 5 bases from V and 1 base from J, with 10 bases between. This CDR3 reads CASSPQQGTDTQYF. DNA for the CDR3: TGTGCCAGCAGTCCGCAACAAGGCACAGATACGCAGTATTTT. Full variable domain (outside the CDR3, taken from reference TRBV28 and TRBJ2-3): DVKVTQSSRYLVKRTGEKVFLECVQDMDHENMFWYRQDPGLGLRLIYFSYDVKMKEKGDIPEGYSVSREKKERFSLILESASTNQTSMYLCASSPQQGTDTQYFGPGTRLTVL.